The clone carrying this T cell receptor beta chain was counted only a few times. Its matching antigen is unknown. CDR1 is ENHRY and CDR2 is SYGVKD in the germline V gene. Germline trimming cut 7 bases from V and 8 bases from J; bases unmatched to any gene: 8. This CDR3 has 13 residues. The sample comes from a study of cytomegalovirus exposure and HLA in healthy donors. Study conclusions and caveats: Investigators reported 150 to 200 TCR beta chains as tied to cytomegalovirus. Indistinguishability led to the exclusion of some V segments, TRBV6-2 and TRBV6-3 included.

Both 60 Vbeta primers and 13 Jbeta primers went into the PCR. Only in-frame clones appear in the TCRdb table, and some are missing; sequencing was by immunoSEQ multiplex PCR. The table lists roughly 43,000 clones, roughly 60% of them singletons. The chain links TRBV10-3 to TRBJ2-1; 7 nucleotides line up with TRBD2. Sequencing was done on a sample of PBMCs. The TCR sequence derives from a human donor in good health. CDR3 region: CAINPSGVDEQFF. CDR3 bases: TGTGCCATCAACCCCAGCGGGGTGGATGAGCAGTTCTTC.